The rows below give T cell receptor beta chains drawn from one sample of a study of cytomegalovirus exposure and HLA in healthy donors. Here immunoSEQ multiplex PCR was the method, and the copy in TCRdb shows in-frame clones only, minus some. The profile shows some 180,000 clones, approximately 78% of them singletons. Sequencing was performed on PBMCs. The receptors were sampled from a woman in her twenties or thirties in good health and CMV-seropositive. Each CDR3 is given with its conserved first and last residue. A D gene is named only where the DNA matches it firmly. Size tells how often a clone was seen (once, few, many) or the class of an expanded clone, and some rows leave it out.

d_call	clone_size	v_call	j_call	cdr3_nt	cdr3_aa
-	-	TRBV7-6	TRBJ1-1	TGTGCCAGCAGCTTGGGGGCGAAGGACACTGAAGCTTTCTTT	CASSLGAKDTEAFF
TRBD1	few	TRBV15	TRBJ1-4	TGTGCCACCAGCAGAGGCCAGGGGGCATCTGAAAAACTGTTTTTT	CATSRGQGASEKLFF
TRBD1	few	TRBV7-8	TRBJ1-1	TGTGCCAGCAGCTCAACACCCGGGACAGTCCGGAACACTGAAGCTTTCTTT	CASSSTPGTVRNTEAFF
TRBD2	medium-sized	TRBV11-3	TRBJ2-1	TGTGCCAGCAGCTCGGGACTAGGAGCCGACGAGCAGTTCTTC	CASSSGLGADEQFF
TRBD1	few	TRBV4-1	TRBJ1-5	TGCGCCAGCAGCCAACAAGACAGGGACAATCAGCCCCAGCATTTT	CASSQQDRDNQPQHF
TRBD2	-	TRBV19	TRBJ2-7	TGTGCCAGTAGGTCACTAGCGGGAGAATCATACGAGCAGTACTTC	CASRSLAGESYEQYF
-	few	TRBV28	TRBJ2-3	TGTGCCAGCAGTCCCATGGCTCCAACGCAGTATTTT	CASSPMAPTQYF
TRBD2	-	TRBV9	TRBJ2-1	TGTGCCAGCAGCGTCTCCGGGACTAGCGGGAACAATGAGCAGTTCTTC	CASSVSGTSGNNEQFF
-	-	TRBV10-3	TRBJ1-1	TGTGCCATCAGTCCTCTAGAGGGGGCTGAAGCTTTCTTT	CAISPLEGAEAFF
TRBD1	-	TRBV19	TRBJ2-1	TGTGCCAGCACTCCGGGACAGGGGCAGAATGAGCAGTTCTTC	CASTPGQGQNEQFF
TRBD1	-	TRBV19	TRBJ2-7	TGTGCCAGTAGTATGACGAGGGGGCCCTCCTACGAGCAGTACTTC	CASSMTRGPSYEQYF
TRBD2	-	TRBV6-1	TRBJ2-2	TGTGCCAGCAGTGAAGCGCTGGGCTTACTAGCGGGAGGGTTAAAGGGGGAGCTGTTTTTT	CASSEALGLLAGGLKGELFF
-	-	TRBV5-1	TRBJ2-7	TGCGCCAGCAGCTTAGGGGCAGCCTACGAGCAGTACTTC	CASSLGAAYEQYF
-	-	TRBV29-1	TRBJ2-4	TGCAGCGTCCTAGGGGCGGCCAAAAACATTCAGTACTTC	CSVLGAAKNIQYF
-	once	TRBV11-2	TRBJ1-2	TGTGCCACTCGATCCCTGTGGCAGGGCTATGGCTACACCTTC	CATRSLWQGYGYTF
TRBD1	-	TRBV5-1	TRBJ2-1	TGCGCCAGCAGCTTGGTTGACAGGGCCTACAATGAGCAGTTCTTC	CASSLVDRAYNEQFF
TRBD1	-	TRBV7-9	TRBJ1-2	TGTGCCAGCAGCTTTAATCCCCCGGACAGGGCGAGTGGCTACACCTTC	CASSFNPPDRASGYTF
-	-	TRBV18	TRBJ2-7	TGTGCCAGCTCACCAGACAGAACATTTTACGAGCAGTACTTC	CASSPDRTFYEQYF
-	-	TRBV6-5	TRBJ2-7	TGTGCCAGCAGTTACCGAGACAAGTACGAGCAGTACTTC	CASSYRDKYEQYF
-	-	TRBV5-4	TRBJ1-2	TGTGCCAGCAGAACCGTCGGGGAAGGCGGCTACACCTTC	CASRTVGEGGYTF
TRBD1	many	TRBV7-9	TRBJ2-1	TGTGCCAGCAGCTTCATTGGACAGGGAGGCGAGTACAATGAGCAGTTCTTC	CASSFIGQGGEYNEQFF
TRBD2	-	TRBV7-2	TRBJ2-7	TGTGCCAGCAGCCCCCAAGCGGGGTCCTACGAGCAGTACTTC	CASSPQAGSYEQYF
TRBD1	-	TRBV7-3	TRBJ2-7	TGTGCCAGCAGCTTACGGCTGCATAGGGAACAGGGGGTCTACGAGCAGTACTTC	CASSLRLHREQGVYEQYF
-	-	TRBV13	TRBJ2-5	TGTGCCAGCAGCTTGGTTAGTCGAGAGACCCAGTACTTC	CASSLVSRETQYF
-	-	TRBV30	TRBJ1-4	TGTGCCTGGAGTGCCGGTGTCCATACAACTAATGAAAAACTGTTTTTT	CAWSAGVHTTNEKLFF
-	-	TRBV15	TRBJ1-2	TGTGCCACCAGCAGAGATCTGAGCTATGGCTACACCTTC	CATSRDLSYGYTF
-	-	TRBV30	TRBJ1-2	TGTGCCTGGAGTTTGGACAATAATGGCTACACCTTC	CAWSLDNNGYTF
-	once	TRBV2	TRBJ1-6	TGTGCCAGCAGTGGCCAGGGAGGTAATTCACCCCTCCACTTT	CASSGQGGNSPLHF
TRBD2	once	TRBV18	TRBJ2-7	TGTGCCAGCTCACCAAGCGGGGCCCAGGGTTCCTACGAGCAGTACTTC	CASSPSGAQGSYEQYF
TRBD1	-	TRBV19	TRBJ2-7	TGTGCCAGTTCCGCCGGGACAGGCTTATCCTACGAGCAGTACTTC	CASSAGTGLSYEQYF
-	-	TRBV2	TRBJ1-5	TGTGCCAGCAGTGACAGCCTGAGGCAGCCCCAGCATTTT	CASSDSLRQPQHF
TRBD2	-	TRBV7-2	TRBJ2-7	TGTGCCAGCAGCTTAGTCGTGGGCCTGGGGACTACTTACGAGCAGTACTTC	CASSLVVGLGTTYEQYF
-	few	TRBV18	TRBJ1-1	TGTGCCAGCTCACCAGGGGCAGGGCGGACTGAAGCTTTCTTT	CASSPGAGRTEAFF
TRBD1	-	TRBV18	TRBJ1-4	TGTGCCAGCTCAGTCGGACAGGGAAGTGAAAAACTGTTTTTT	CASSVGQGSEKLFF
TRBD1	-	TRBV19	TRBJ1-1	TGTGCCAGTAGTAAGCGACAGGGACAGGGGGCGACTGAAGCTTTCTTT	CASSKRQGQGATEAFF
TRBD1	-	TRBV2	TRBJ2-7	TGTGCCACGCAAGGACAGGGGGCAAGCTACGAGCAGTACTTC	CATQGQGASYEQYF
-	-	TRBV15	TRBJ2-3	TGTGCCACCAGCACACCTGGGCCTTGGGGACTTCGTGAGTATACGCAGTATTTT	CATSTPGPWGLREYTQYF
TRBD1	-	TRBV5-4	TRBJ2-7	TGTGCCAGCAGCGGGACAGGGACCGCAACCGCCTACGAGCAGTACTTC	CASSGTGTATAYEQYF
TRBD2	-	TRBV7-9	TRBJ2-5	TGTTCCAGCAGCTTAGAGGCGGGGGGAGGAGAGACCCAGTACTTC	CSSSLEAGGGETQYF
TRBD1	few	TRBV27	TRBJ2-7	TGTGCCAGCAGTTTTCCCGGGACAGGGGAACAGTACTTC	CASSFPGTGEQYF
TRBD1	once	TRBV5-6	TRBJ2-5	TGTGCCAGCGAACACTCGGGACAGCAAGAGACCCAGTACTTC	CASEHSGQQETQYF
TRBD1	-	TRBV4-2	TRBJ1-1	TGTGCCAGCAGCCAAGATCGGCGACAGGGGAGTGCGAACACTGAAGCTTTCTTT	CASSQDRRQGSANTEAFF
-	-	TRBV30	TRBJ1-2	TGTGCCTGGAGTCCGGACAGCCCTGTCCATGGCTACACCTTC	CAWSPDSPVHGYTF
-	-	TRBV7-9	TRBJ2-5	TGTGCCAGCAGCTTAGTAGCGGCAGACGCCCAAGAGACCCAGTACTTC	CASSLVAADAQETQYF
-	-	TRBV7-2	TRBJ2-2	TGTGCCAGCAGCCTAAACTTGAACACCGGGGAGCTGTTTTTT	CASSLNLNTGELFF
-	-	TRBV9	TRBJ2-2	TGTGCCAGCACCCCGGGCCGAGGGACCGGGGAGCTGTTTTTT	CASTPGRGTGELFF
TRBD1	-	TRBV18	TRBJ2-5	TGTGCCAGCTCACCGGACAGGGGGTCGGAGACCCAGTACTTC	CASSPDRGSETQYF
TRBD2	-	TRBV7-9	TRBJ2-5	TGTTCCAGCAGCTGGGGGGAGCTAGCGGAACACCAATACTTC	CSSSWGELAEHQYF
TRBD1	-	TRBV28	TRBJ2-7	TGTGCCAGCAGTTTCGGACAGGGCTACGAGCAGTACTTC	CASSFGQGYEQYF
-	-	TRBV7-2	TRBJ1-1	TGTGCCAGCAGGGGTGGGCCTACTGAAGCTTTCTTT	CASRGGPTEAFF
TRBD1	-	TRBV6-5	TRBJ2-7	TGTGCCAGCAGTTTGGGGGGACAGGGGGCGAGGGAGCAGTACTTC	CASSLGGQGAREQYF
-	few	TRBV7-8	TRBJ1-1	TGTGCCAGCACCCCTAGCGGGGGAGGGAACACTGAAGCTTTCTTT	CASTPSGGGNTEAFF
-	-	TRBV7-9	TRBJ2-7	TGTGCCAGCAGCTTGGACAACCACTATGAGCAGTACTTC	CASSLDNHYEQYF